This TCR beta chain was sequenced during a study of T cell responses to AZD1222 COVID-19 vaccine. Study-level information: Analysis merged second doses at about 4 or about 12 weeks. Whole-study findings and limits: Donors were largely white British and mainly female; clonal diversity was possibly underestimated.

The CDR3 covers 13 residues. V was shortened by 3 bases and J by 2 bases, with 8 bases between the two germline ends. CDR1 is SGHNT, CDR2 YYREEE, per germline (reference sequence). Libraries were prepared by immunoSEQ multiplex PCR; TCRdb keeps only in-frame clonotypes and omits some of them. The sample shows 100,000 to 150,000 clones, approximately 88% of them seen only once. The count of this clone is one. The target antigen is unknown. The chain carries TRBV5-4 and TRBJ2-5, with D perhaps given as TRBD1 or TRBD2 (5 bases each). This receptor was taken from an adult in good health. Sequenced material: peripheral blood, taken on day 0 of AZD1222 vaccination. CDR3 sequence: CASSWDQQETQYF. CDR3 coding DNA: TGTGCCAGCAGCTGGGACCAGCAAGAGACCCAGTACTTC.